These 8 T cell receptor beta chains came from one sample sequenced in a study of Graves' ophthalmopathy and Graves' hyperthyroidism. RNA transcripts provided the template for amplifying TCR beta CDR3 regions. The first-round RT-PCR employed HTBI primers together with the Qiagen OneStep RT-PCR kit. A multiplex PCR was then performed as the second round. A single record per CDR3 protein comes from TCRdb applying MiXCR to the multiplex PCR reads. The table lists 600,000 to 700,000 distinct CDR3 sequences, just over 40% of them singletons. Sequenced: peripheral blood. The receptors here all came from an adult man with Graves' ophthalmopathy.

A few counts support this clonotype. CDR3 loop: CASSGNRQGPNTEAFF. As DNA, the CDR3 is TGTGCCAGCAGCGGAAACCGACAGGGGCCGAACACTGAAGCTTTCTTT. The chain uses TRBV9 and TRBJ1-1, with TRBD1 matching 8 bases. CDR1 and CDR2 from the germline V gene are SGDLS and YYNGEE. After removal of 3 bases from V and 1 base from J, the junction contained 8 bases not matched to a gene. The CDR3 has 16 amino acids.

J is TRBJ2-5 and V is TRBV2; TRBD1 or TRBD2 may be the D gene (6 bases each). This CDR3 is built from 16 residues. With 6 bases removed from V and 5 bases from J, the gap between germline ends came to 22 bases. Germline CDR1 SNHLY, CDR2 FYNNEI. The chain's CDR3 is CASRLTGTATGETQYF. In DNA form, the CDR3 reads TGTGCCAGCAGACTCACCGGGACTGCCACAGGGGAGACCCAGTACTTC.

Note on this clonotype: One base away lies a much larger clone, so this may be a sequencing read error. As the CDR3 is not closed by the conserved phenylalanine or tryptophan, this likely results from a read error. J is TRBJ2-5 and V is TRBV5-1; the D gene is possibly TRBD2 (5 bases). Germline V gene data show CDR1 as SGHRS and CDR2 as YFSETQ. This CDR3 contains 14 residues. V shed 2 bases and J shed 4 bases, with 12 bases lying between them. The chain's CDR3 is CASSLTLGGETQYL. In nucleotides, the CDR3 is TGCGCCAGCAGCTTAACGCTAGGAGGAGAGACCCAGTACCTC.

This clonotype came up many times. The CDR3 loop is CASSLSALGGEGNTIYF. CDR3 DNA: TGTGCCAGCAGTTTATCGGCACTGGGGGGAGAAGGAAACACCATATATTTT. This chain joins TRBV12-3 or TRBV12-4 and TRBJ1-3, with D perhaps matching TRBD1 (5 bases). The CDR3 spans 17 residues. The germline V and J ends were trimmed by 2 bases and 4 bases, with 18 bases remaining between them.

The chain combines TRBV6-5 with TRBJ2-7; 9 nucleotides match TRBD1. Per the germline V gene, CDR1 is MNHEY and CDR2 is SVGAGI. This CDR3 spans 15 amino acids. Trimming took 0 bases from V and 4 from J; bases not matched to a gene: 4. CDR3: CASSYSTGTGYEQYF. In DNA form, the CDR3 reads TGTGCCAGCAGTTACTCAACCGGGACAGGGTACGAGCAGTACTTC.

On this clonotype: A read error is likely, as this CDR3 ends without the conserved phenylalanine or tryptophan. No DNA is shown, since the ends of the CDR3 on it are uncertain; the CDR3 is the one TCRdb lists. The chain couples TRBV10-3 to TRBJ1-4. CDR1 ENHRY and CDR2 SYGVKD come from the germline V gene. The CDR3 comprises 9 residues, both ends counted. The CDR3 is CAISESVSG.

This clonotype was observed a handful of times. The rearrangement links TRBV4-1 to TRBJ1-1; perhaps TRBD1 as D (5 bases). V was clipped by 6 bases and J by 4 bases, with 15 bases between them. Germline values: CDR1 MGHRA, CDR2 YSYEKL. The CDR3 is 14 amino acids. The CDR3 DNA is TGCGCCAGCAGGGATCTGGGGCGCGTCACTGAAGCTTTCTTT. This sequence encodes CASRDLGRVTEAFF.

The chain is built from TRBV25-1 and TRBJ1-3, with D unclear. This CDR3 region has 14 residues. V dropped 4 bases and J dropped 4 bases, with 11 bases sitting between them. Germline CDR1 is MGHDK and CDR2 is SYGVNS. In DNA form, the CDR3 reads TGTGCCAGCAGTGCTAGAGATCCAGGAAACACCATATATTTT. Protein: CASSARDPGNTIYF.